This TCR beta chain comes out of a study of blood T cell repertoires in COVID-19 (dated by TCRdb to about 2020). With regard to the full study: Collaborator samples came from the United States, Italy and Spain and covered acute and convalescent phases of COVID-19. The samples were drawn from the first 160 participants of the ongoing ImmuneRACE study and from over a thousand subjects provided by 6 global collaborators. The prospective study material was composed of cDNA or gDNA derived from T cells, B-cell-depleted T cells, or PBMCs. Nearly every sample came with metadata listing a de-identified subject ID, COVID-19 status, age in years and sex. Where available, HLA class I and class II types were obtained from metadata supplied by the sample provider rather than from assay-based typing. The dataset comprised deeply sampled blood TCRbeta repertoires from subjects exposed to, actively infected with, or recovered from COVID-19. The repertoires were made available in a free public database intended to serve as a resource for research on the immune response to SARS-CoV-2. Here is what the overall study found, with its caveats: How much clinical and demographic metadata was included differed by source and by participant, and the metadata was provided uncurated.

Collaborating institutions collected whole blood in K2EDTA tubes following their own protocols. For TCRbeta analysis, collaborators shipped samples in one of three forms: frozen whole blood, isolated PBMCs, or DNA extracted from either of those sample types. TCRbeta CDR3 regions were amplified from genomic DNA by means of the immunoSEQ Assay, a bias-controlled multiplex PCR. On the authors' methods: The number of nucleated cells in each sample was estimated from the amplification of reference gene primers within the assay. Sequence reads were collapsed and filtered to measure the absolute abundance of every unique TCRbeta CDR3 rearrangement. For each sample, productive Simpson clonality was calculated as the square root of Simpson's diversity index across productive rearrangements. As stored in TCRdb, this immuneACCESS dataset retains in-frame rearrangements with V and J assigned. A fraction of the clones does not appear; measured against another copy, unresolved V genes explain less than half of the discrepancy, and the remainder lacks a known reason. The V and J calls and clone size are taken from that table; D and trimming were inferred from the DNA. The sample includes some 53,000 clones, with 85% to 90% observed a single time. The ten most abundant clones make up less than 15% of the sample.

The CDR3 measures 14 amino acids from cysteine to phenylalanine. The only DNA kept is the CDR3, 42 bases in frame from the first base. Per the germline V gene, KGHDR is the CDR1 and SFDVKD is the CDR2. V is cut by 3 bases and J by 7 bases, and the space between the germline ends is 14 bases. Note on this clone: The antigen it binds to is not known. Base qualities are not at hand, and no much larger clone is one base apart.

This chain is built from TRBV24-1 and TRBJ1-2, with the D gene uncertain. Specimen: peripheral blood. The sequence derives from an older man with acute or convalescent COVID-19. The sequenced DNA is TGTGCCACCAGTGATACGACACAACCAGGTGGCTACACCTTC. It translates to CATSDTTQPGGYTF.